The entry below describes one T cell receptor (beta chain). Clones were read by immunoSEQ multiplex PCR, and TCRdb kept only the in-frame ones, dropping some. The sample comprises roughly 30,000 clones, over 80% of which are singletons, and roughly a sixth rests with the top ten. Stated treatment: randomized to nivolumab then ipilimumab (arm A) or the reverse (arm B). No patient had prior DNA-damaging chemotherapy. Live CD3+CD8+ CD19− CD56− cells were sorted from PBMCs. The data originate from a study of sequential checkpoint blockade in melanoma. Overall study context: First-line arms were nivolumab then ipilimumab, or the reverse, randomized 1:1.

This CDR3 contains 18 residues. Trimming removed 0 bases at V and 1 base at J, with 15 bases between. Germline CDR1 is MRHNA and CDR2 is SNTAGT. The V and J genes are TRBV6-4 and TRBJ1-4; tentative D call: TRBD1 (5 bases). This clonotype originated in a human donor with melanoma. Sequencing was performed on CD8+ T cells sorted from blood (inferred from file names), taken from a patient given nivolumab and ipilimumab in sequence. This CDR3 reads CASSDSTVKARTNEKLFF. CDR3 bases: TGTGCCAGCAGTGACTCGACAGTGAAAGCGCGAACTAATGAAAAACTGTTTTTT.